The T cell receptor (beta chain) described here comes from a study of T cell repertoires in ileal Crohn's disease (dated by TCRdb to between 2018 and 2021). As for the study more broadly: The median duration of disease was roughly eight years, and at the time of surgery around 40% of patients were active smokers. Every patient underwent surgery because of a complication, which was stricturing disease in approximately 61% and penetrating disease in around 39%. Postoperative therapy was given to about half of the patients, with thiopurines administered to over 10 patients and anti-TNF agents administered to 18 patients. M6 samples were neoterminal ileum biopsies taken at postoperative colonoscopy. TCR repertoire analysis was done in some 60 Crohn's disease patients from a prospective multicentre cohort. The study ran alongside a multicentre cohort designed to identify predictors of early endoscopic recurrence after ileocolonic resection. A Rutgeerts score higher than i0 was the definition used for endoscopic postoperative recurrence. A total of 171 mucosal samples from approximately 60 patients were sequenced, collected from several sites on the surgical specimen and at postoperative endoscopy. The research as a whole found: Postoperative endoscopy timing varied within the first year after surgery, with a median delay of around seven months. Mucosal CD4 and CD8 T cells were sorted and sequenced only in a subgroup of patients, the size of which was not stated. A significantly higher proportion of clonal expansions was observed in active smokers at surgery than in non-smokers (roughly 27% vs 19%, p=0.02). Endoscopic recurrence was linked to a higher percentage of high-frequency clones at surgery, and recurrence occurred in every patient whose clonality exceeded 26.8% (18/57). Compared with CD4 T cells, sorted CD8 T cells contained more high-frequency clones, which suggests that the mucosal expansions were mostly CD8.

The time point label for this specimen denotes: neoterminal ileum biopsy at postoperative endoscopy, about 6 months after surgery. Adults with ileal or ileocolonic Crohn's disease and an indication for ileocolonic resection were eligible for inclusion. Whole ileal mucosal biopsies were stored frozen at -80°C before DNA extraction. Genomic DNA was extracted from frozen whole biopsies with a TRizol-based method and quantified on a NanoDrop 2000 spectrophotometer. For commercial TCRB immunosequencing, roughly 0.5 micrograms of biopsy DNA were submitted for each sample. CDR3 regions were amplified from genomic DNA by Adaptive Biotechnology using a two-step, amplification bias-controlled multiplex PCR. Primers for every V and J gene segment were used in the first PCR, and barcodes and Illumina adapters were added in the second PCR. CDR3 libraries were sequenced on an Illumina instrument. Processing in the source paper ran as follows. The analysis used both the pipelines supplied by the vendor and custom analysis of the raw data in R/Bioconductor with R version 3.3.0. Clonality, ranging from 0 to 1, was calculated as the inverse of the normalised Shannon entropy of all productive clones. High-frequency clones were defined as the share of the repertoire occupied by the top 100 clones, with only clones passing a 95% confidence test being retained. Repertoire diversity was measured with the Simpson index, and overlap between samples was measured with the Morisita-Horn index. TCRdb stores this immuneACCESS table with in-frame sequences only. Part of the clones is absent; in the studies checked, under half of the shortfall reflects unresolved V genes, and no reason is known for the rest. Clone size and the V and J calls come from that table; the DNA yielded D and trimming. The table for this sample lists around 4,000 clones; roughly 85% of them were counted only once. The top ten clonotypes cover around 12% of the sample.

Clipping removes 5 bases from V and 0 bases from J, with 5 as the unmatched junction base count. Based on the germline V gene, the CDR1 and CDR2 sequences are SGHRS and YFSETQ. The CDR3 numbers 15 residues from cysteine through phenylalanine. Only CDR3 DNA is held: 45 bases, read in frame from base 1. About this clone itself: What this receptor recognizes is not known. No base-level quality is on record; no much larger clone is a single base apart.

This clonotype was sampled from an adult with Crohn's disease. The source material was ileal tissue. The rearranged chain carries TRBV5-1 and TRBJ2-3, with 8 middle bases fitting TRBD2. Here the CDR3 is given as CASRGSGGSTDTQYF. The nucleotide sequence is given as TGCGCCAGCAGGGGAAGCGGGGGTAGCACAGATACGCAGTATTTT.